This T cell receptor (beta chain) appears in the sequencing data of a study of T cells in Graves' hyperthyroidism and ophthalmopathy. Overall study results and limits: Most thyroid clonotypes expanded above 0.001 were also detected in blood.

This clonotype was seen many times. Its antigen is currently unknown. From RNA transcripts, TCR beta CDR3 regions were amplified. HTBI primers drove first-round RT-PCR of the TCR CDR3. In TCRdb, the multiplex PCR reads were re-called with MiXCR into one record per CDR3 protein. The sample yields around 350,000 distinct CDR3 sequences, 15% to 18% seen once. The clonotype comes from a woman aged 18-35 years with Graves' hyperthyroidism that later progressed to Graves' ophthalmopathy. The sequenced sample was blood.

The CDR3 loop is CASSFRGNEQFF. The CDR3 DNA follows: TGCGCCAGCAGCTTTAGAGGCAATGAGCAGTTCTTC. This rearrangement joins TRBV5-1 to TRBJ2-1; D not resolved. This CDR3 is 12 amino acids long. Germline V gene sequence: CDR1 SGHRS, CDR2 YFSETQ. V dropped 2 bases and J dropped 6 bases, with 6 bases sitting between them.